A selection of T cell receptor beta chains follows, all from one sample in a study of a mutant IDH1 vaccine in newly diagnosed glioma. TCRdb's copy holds only in-frame clones and misses some; the assay was immunoSEQ multiplex PCR. The sample includes around 100,000 clones, around 92% of them seen just once. Their specific antigens are unknown. Sequenced material: PBMCs, taken from a glioma patient whose treatment included an IDH1 peptide vaccine. These TCRs come from a woman aged 50 to 60 with glioma. The CDR3 runs from the conserved cysteine through the conserved F or W. A D gene is named only where the DNA matches it firmly. Size tells how often a clone was seen (once, few, many) or the class of an expanded clone, and some rows leave it out.

TRBJ2-3,NA,TRBV5-1,TRBD2,TGCGCCAGCAGCCCCACTAGCGGGATGGTGAGAACAGATACGCAGTATTTT,CASSPTSGMVRTDTQYF
TRBJ2-7,NA,TRBV7-2,NA,TGTGCCAGCAGCTCGGGACTTTGGGGTTCCTACGAGCAGTACTTC,CASSSGLWGSYEQYF
TRBJ1-1,few,TRBV2,NA,TGTGCCAAGAACACTGAAGCTTTCTTT,CAKNTEAFF
TRBJ2-7,NA,TRBV11-2,TRBD1,TGTGCCAGCAGCCCGGGACAGCGACTCTACGAGCAGTACTTC,CASSPGQRLYEQYF
TRBJ1-1,NA,TRBV6-1,NA,TGTGCCAGCAGTGAAGGGGGTGGGACTGAAGCTTTCTTT,CASSEGGGTEAFF
TRBJ2-7,NA,TRBV11-2,TRBD2,TGTGCCAGCAGCAAACGTGGACTAGCGGCTCCATGGTCCTACGAGCAGTACTTC,CASSKRGLAAPWSYEQYF
TRBJ2-1,NA,TRBV7-3,TRBD1,TGTGCCAGCAGCCTCAGGGGGCCCTCCTACAATGAGCAGTTCTTC,CASSLRGPSYNEQFF
TRBJ2-4,NA,TRBV18,NA,TGTGCCAGCTCACCAAGGCAGGGTGGAAACATTCAGTACTTC,CASSPRQGGNIQYF
TRBJ2-2,NA,TRBV19,TRBD2,TGTGCCAGTACCCGAGGTTGGGCTAGCGGGAGCCGGGAGCTGTTTTTT,CASTRGWASGSRELFF
TRBJ2-3,NA,TRBV5-1,NA,TGCGCCAGCAGCTTCTCGGCCGGCCGAGATACGCAGTATTTT,CASSFSAGRDTQYF
TRBJ1-1,NA,TRBV19,TRBD1,TGTGCCAGTAAGGACAGGGGGGTTTCGAACACTGAAGCTTTCTTT,CASKDRGVSNTEAFF
TRBJ2-3,NA,TRBV7-9,TRBD1,TGTGCCAGCAGCTTGGCACAGGGGGCAACAGATACGCAGTATTTT,CASSLAQGATDTQYF
TRBJ2-1,NA,TRBV27,NA,TGTGCCAGCAGCCCCCGGACCTACAATGAGCAGTTCTTC,CASSPRTYNEQFF
TRBJ2-2,NA,TRBV5-1,NA,TGCGCCAGCAGCTTGCGAACAGACACCGGGGAGCTGTTTTTT,CASSLRTDTGELFF
TRBJ1-2,NA,TRBV2,NA,TGTGCCAGCAGTGAAGCTGGAGGGGTACATGGCTACACCTTC,CASSEAGGVHGYTF
TRBJ2-2,NA,TRBV5-6,NA,TGTGCCAGCATGGGGTTTTTAGGCGGGGCGAACACCGGGGAGCTGTTTTTT,CASMGFLGGANTGELFF
TRBJ1-5,NA,TRBV27,NA,TGTGCCAGCTCTACGGGTACTCAGCCCCAGCATTTT,CASSTGTQPQHF
TRBJ2-4,NA,TRBV6-1,NA,TGTGCCAGCAGTGAAGGTGGGGTCCCAAGGTCCAAAAACATTCAGTACTTC,CASSEGGVPRSKNIQYF
TRBJ1-2,few,TRBV28,NA,TGTGCCACCGCACCCACCACGGGTAATGGCTACACCTTC,CATAPTTGNGYTF
TRBJ2-1,NA,TRBV5-1,NA,TGCGCCAGCAGCTTTTGGGGAGCGGCTGAGCAGTTCTTC,CASSFWGAAEQFF
TRBJ2-3,NA,TRBV29-1,TRBD1,TGCAGCGTAGGGACAGCCACAGATACGCAGTATTTT,CSVGTATDTQYF